This T cell receptor (beta chain) came from a study of T cell responses to AZD1222 COVID-19 vaccine. Only in-frame clones appear in the TCRdb table, and some are missing; sequencing was by immunoSEQ multiplex PCR. Here the sample spans 80,000 or so clones, around 80% being singletons. Concerning this clone itself: What it binds is unknown.

Overall study results and limits: Along spike, vaccine-associated CD4 TCRs were found throughout, with dominance at 160-218 and 743-854.

This sequence was found in an adult who received the MenACWY meningococcal vaccine as a control. The sequencing here drew on peripheral blood, taken 28 days after the second dose of the MenACWY control vaccine.

In nucleotides, the CDR3 is TGTGCCAGCAGAGGACAGGGCGAAGAGACCCAGTACTTC. It codes for CASRGQGEETQYF. The rearrangement uses TRBV7-9 and TRBJ2-5; 8 bases align to TRBD1. The V and J ends lost 6 bases and 3 bases, in that order; junction bases with no gene match: 3. The germline V gene encodes CDR1 SEHNR and CDR2 FQNEAQ (reference sequence). The CDR3 covers 13 residues. Filled out from reference TRBV7-9 and TRBJ2-5, the complete variable domain reads DTGVSQNPRHKITKRGQNVTFRCDPISEHNRLYWYRQTLGQGPEFLTYFQNEAQLEKSRLLSDRFSAERPKGSFSTLEIQRTEQGDSAMYLCASRGQGEETQYFGPGTRLLVL.